Following are 21 T cell receptor beta chains from one sample sequenced in a study of human T cells and chemical hapten exposure. TCRdb fed the RACE reads into MiXCR, producing one record per CDR3 protein. The repertoire consists of about 110,000 distinct CDR3 sequences, with roughly 9.6% occurring once and the leading ten covering approximately 4%. Time point indicated: patch test 1, 2 weeks after DPC sensitization. Treatment meaning: therapeutic diphenylcyclopropenone sensitization with weekly scalp DPC. The material sequenced was whole blood, taken in connection with sensitization to the hapten diphenylcyclopropenone (DPC). These receptor sequences come from a woman in her thirties or forties with alopecia areata. Some clones in this sample may be carry-over from other donors' samples.

This clonotype was recorded at least ten times. This chain connects TRBV28 to TRBJ1-2, with unresolved D. Germline V gene data show CDR1 as MDHEN and CDR2 as SYDVKM. V lost 4 bases, J lost 5 bases, and 8 bases lay in between. CDR3 length: 12 residues. The CDR3 reads CASSSRGYGYTF. For the CDR3, the DNA is TGTGCCAGCAGTTCACGGGGATATGGCTACACCTTC.

V is TRBV20-1 and J is TRBJ1-2; D perhaps matches TRBD1 (5 bases). Germline loops: CDR1 DFQATT, CDR2 SNEGSKA (reference sequence). The CDR3 is 14 amino acids. V was clipped by 0 bases and J by 7 bases, with 15 bases between them. CDR3 loop: CSARDFTGNRGYTF. DNA of the CDR3: TGCAGTGCTAGAGATTTTACAGGCAACCGTGGCTACACCTTC.

The CDR3 loop reads CSAVGISGNTIYF. The DNA of the CDR3 is TGCAGTGCTGTGGGCATCTCTGGAAACACCATATATTTT. The chain uses TRBV20-1 and TRBJ1-3; D call uncertain. The CDR3 has 13 amino acids. The germline V and J ends were trimmed by 5 bases and 0 bases, with 8 bases remaining between them. CDR1 DFQATT and CDR2 SNEGSKA come from the germline V gene (reference sequence).

The chain joins TRBV29-1 to TRBJ1-3; D possibly corresponds to TRBD1 (5 bases). V dropped 6 bases and J dropped 0 bases, with 12 bases sitting between them. The CDR3 sequence is 14 residues long. Germline V gene data show CDR1 as SQVTM and CDR2 as ANQGSEA. CDR3 bases: TGCAGCGTCGAGGCGGGGGTCTCTGGAAACACCATATATTTT. Protein sequence: CSVEAGVSGNTIYF.

This clonotype was counted many times. V is TRBV29-1 and J is TRBJ1-1, with D tentatively TRBD1 (6 bases). The CDR3 is 13 residues long. Deletions cut 7 bases from V and 1 base from J, with 13 bases between. Germline CDR1 and CDR2: SQVTM and ANQGSEA. The CDR3 region has the DNA TGCAGCGCCATCGGACAGCCGAACACTGAAGCTTTCTTT. The encoded protein is CSAIGQPNTEAFF.

This clonotype was seen a few times. The CDR3 DNA reads TGTGCCAGCAGCTTTCCGGGACAGACTTCCTACGAGCAGTACTTC. Translated: CASSFPGQTSYEQYF. The chain has TRBV5-4 and TRBJ2-7, with 7 nucleotides matching TRBD1. Trimming took 2 bases from V and 1 from J; bases not matched to a gene: 6. The germline gives CDR1 SGHNT, CDR2 YYREEE (reference sequence). The length of the CDR3 is 15 residues.

This clonotype came up many times. J is TRBJ2-1 and V is TRBV20-1, with a tentative D call TRBD2 (5 bases). CDR1 and CDR2 (germline): DFQATT, SNEGSKA (reference sequence). V lost 3 bases to trimming and J lost 2 bases, with 11 bases between them. The CDR3 length is 14 residues. CDR3 in amino acids: CSASPSGPYNEQFF. The CDR3 DNA reads as TGCAGTGCTAGTCCCAGCGGTCCCTACAATGAGCAGTTCTTC.

This clonotype was observed a few times. The DNA for the CDR3 is TGTGCCAGCAGCGTAGATCTGGGGGCAGGGGAGACCCAGTACTTC. This encodes CASSVDLGAGETQYF. The J gene is TRBJ2-5, the V gene TRBV9; a weak D match, TRBD1 (6 bases). Trimming took off 0 bases at V and 5 bases at J, with 14 bases between the two ends. The CDR3 contains 15 residues. Germline V gene data show CDR1 as SGDLS and CDR2 as YYNGEE.

The CDR3 DNA reads TGCAGAGGGGGGGCAGCTACCACCGGGGAGCTGTTTTTT. Its protein product is CRGGAATTGELFF. V gene TRBV20-1 combines with J gene TRBJ2-2; possible D gene TRBD2, 7 bases. The germline CDR1 and CDR2 sequences are DFQATT and SNEGSKA (reference sequence). CDR3 length: 13 amino acids.

The CDR3 protein is CSLPRTGDYNEQFF. The CDR3 nucleotides read TGCAGTCTCCCCAGGACAGGAGACTACAATGAGCAGTTCTTC. The V call is TRBV20-1, the J call TRBJ2-1; 7 nucleotides match TRBD1. With 8 bases clipped from V and 3 bases from J, the junction kept 10 bases outside the gene matches. Germline V CDR1 and CDR2: DFQATT, SNEGSKA (reference sequence). The CDR3 totals 14 residues.

A few counts support this clonotype. The rearrangement uses TRBV20-1 and TRBJ2-5; D may match TRBD1 or TRBD2 (6 bases each). Germline assignment: CDR1 DFQATT and CDR2 SNEGSKA (reference sequence). The V end was cut by 0 bases, the J end by 6 bases, with 23 bases between. This CDR3 has 17 amino acids. The CDR3 here is CSARDLIGGPGVQTQYF. DNA for the CDR3: TGCAGTGCTAGAGATCTCATCGGGGGCCCAGGGGTGCAGACCCAGTACTTC.

This clonotype occurred many times. The gene calls are TRBV4-3 and TRBJ2-5, with 7 positions matching TRBD2. Looked up from germline, CDR1 is LGHNA and CDR2 is YSLEER. V dropped 0 bases and J dropped 4; count of bases not matched to a gene: 5. The CDR3 spans 15 residues. CDR3 in DNA: TGCGCCAGCAGCCAAGAGCCGGGGAGGGCAGAGACCCAGTACTTC. It codes for CASSQEPGRAETQYF.

The rearrangement links TRBV11-2 to TRBJ2-3, with 8 bases aligning to TRBD1. Germline V gene sequence: CDR1 SGHAT, CDR2 FQNNGV. The J segment lost 0 bases and the V segment lost 5 bases, leaving 10 bases of the junction unmatched. The CDR3 loop spans 17 amino acids. CDR3: CASSRTGRPSSTDTQYF. The CDR3 bases are TGTGCCAGCAGCCGGACAGGGAGACCGTCTAGCACAGATACGCAGTATTTT.

This chain joins TRBV5-4 and TRBJ2-5; no clear D. The CDR3 contains 14 residues. Per the germline V gene, CDR1 is SGHNT and CDR2 is YYREEE (reference sequence). V was pared by 4 bases and J by 1 base, with 11 bases between. CDR3 protein: CASSILGPQETQYF. For the CDR3, the DNA is TGTGCCAGCAGCATACTCGGCCCCCAAGAGACCCAGTACTTC.

This clonotype was counted a few times. This chain joins TRBV2 and TRBJ2-1, with 9 bases that match TRBD1. This CDR3 contains 15 residues. Losses at the gene ends were 5 bases for V and 4 bases for J; bases not matched to a gene: 6. Looked up from germline, CDR1 is SNHLY and CDR2 is FYNNEI. CDR3 protein: CASSSGQGTYNEQFF. DNA for the CDR3: TGTGCCAGCAGTTCAGGACAGGGGACATACAATGAGCAGTTCTTC.

The chain carries TRBV9 and TRBJ2-3; D not certain. The CDR3 totals 16 residues. Germline V gives CDR1 SGDLS, CDR2 YYNGEE. Trimming pared 0 bases from V and 0 bases from J, leaving 11 bases between. The CDR3, as DNA: TGTGCCAGCAGCGTAGCCGCAAACCCGAGCACAGATACGCAGTATTTT. Translated: CASSVAANPSTDTQYF.

This clonotype occurred many times. The gene calls are TRBV29-1 and TRBJ1-1; 7 nucleotides line up with TRBD1. V gave up 1 base and J gave up 4 bases; unmatched junction bases: 3. The CDR3 covers 13 residues. Germline V CDR1 and CDR2: SQVTM, ANQGSEA. This CDR3 reads CSVEGQGATEAFF. CDR3 sequence (DNA): TGCAGCGTTGAAGGACAGGGCGCCACTGAAGCTTTCTTT.

This clonotype was seen a handful of times. The J gene is TRBJ1-5, the V gene TRBV20-1, with D unresolved. There are 14 residues in the CDR3. Germline loops: CDR1 DFQATT, CDR2 SNEGSKA (reference sequence). Trimming removed 3 bases from V and 3 bases from J, with 12 bases in between. In DNA form, the CDR3 reads TGCAGTGCTAGTACAACAGTCGACAATCAGCCCCAGCATTTT. Its protein is CSASTTVDNQPQHF.

The V gene is TRBV11-2, the J gene TRBJ2-7, with D possibly called TRBD1 or TRBD2 (5 bases each). The germline V gene has CDR1 SGHAT and CDR2 FQNNGV. The CDR3 runs to 16 residues. V lost 0 bases and J 3 bases, leaving 15 bases between the germline ends. CDR3 bases: TGTGCCAGCAGCTTAGATCGGGGACCAGCTAACTACGAGCAGTACTTC. This encodes CASSLDRGPANYEQYF.

A remark on this clonotype: A much larger clone lies a single base off, so this may be a read error. This rearrangement joins TRBV5-4 to TRBJ1-4, with D uncertain. The germline V gene has CDR1 SGHNT and CDR2 YYREEE (reference sequence). V lost 2 bases and J 8 bases, leaving 10 bases between the germline ends. This CDR3 region has 13 residues. CDR3 sequence reads: CASSFSPEEKLFF. Written as DNA, the CDR3 is TGTGCCAGCAGCTTCAGCCCAGAGGAAAAACTGTTTTTT. Looking up the rest from reference TRBV5-4 and TRBJ1-4 gives the full variable domain: ETGVTQSPTHLIKTRGQQVTLRCSSQSGHNTVSWYQQALGQGPQFIFQYYREEENGRGNFPPRFSGLQFPNYSSELNVNALELDDSALYLCASSFSPEEKLFFGSGTQLSVL.

CDR3 nucleotide sequence: TGTGCCAGCAGTTACAGTGCAGGGGTCAATCAGCCCCAGCATTTT. It encodes CASSYSAGVNQPQHF. This chain connects TRBV6-5 to TRBJ1-5, with D possibly being TRBD1 (6 bases). In germline, CDR1 is MNHEY, CDR2 SVGAGI. The length of the CDR3 is 15 residues. Between the trimmed V and J ends, which lost 2 bases and 3 bases, there was a span of 11 bases.